Presented here are 14 T cell receptor beta chains from one specimen sequenced in a study of tumor and adjacent non-tumor tissue in lung cancer. This sample's RNA came from whole unsorted tissue. TCRbeta libraries were built with three rounds of nested PCR, modified from ARM-PCR. TCRdb reanalysed the multiplex PCR reads using MiXCR and keeps one entry per CDR3 protein. The sample consists of 70,000 to 90,000 distinct CDR3 sequences, around 85% of them appearing once. Sequenced sample: lung tumor tissue. Source of these receptors: a woman aged 45 to 65 with non-small cell lung cancer.

This sequence joins TRBV12-3 or TRBV12-4 and TRBJ1-2, with 9 bases matching TRBD1. V gave up 6 bases and J gave up 6 bases; unmatched junction bases: 8. The CDR3 has 14 residues. CDR3 region: CASRGTGTYHGYTF. CDR3 DNA: TGTGCCAGCAGAGGGACAGGGACCTACCATGGCTACACCTTC.

The chain has TRBV9 and TRBJ2-3; D is possibly TRBD2 (5 bases). CDR3 size: 16 residues. V shed 0 bases and J shed 1 base, with 12 bases lying between them. Germline CDR1 SGDLS, CDR2 YYNGEE. Here the CDR3 reads CASSVVALAGTDTQYF. The CDR3 DNA follows: TGTGCCAGCAGCGTAGTGGCCCTAGCTGGCACAGATACGCAGTATTTT.

The CDR3 protein is CASSVGTARNQPQHF. The CDR3 DNA is TGTGCCAGCAGTGTCGGGACGGCGAGGAATCAGCCCCAGCATTTT. The chain couples TRBV6-6 to TRBJ1-5, with D perhaps TRBD1 (5 bases). V was pared by 5 bases and J by 4 bases, with 15 bases between. Per the germline V gene, CDR1 is MNHNY and CDR2 is SVGAGI (reference sequence). This CDR3 comprises 15 residues.

With respect to this clonotype: This CDR3 fails to terminate in the conserved phenylalanine or tryptophan, so it likely reflects a read error. The rearrangement joins TRBV28 to TRBJ2-3, with D possibly being TRBD2 (7 bases). Germline V gene data show CDR1 as MDHEN and CDR2 as SYDVKM. This CDR3 has 15 residues. This CDR3 is CVSQRGRGRADTQYI. CDR3 sequence (DNA): TGTGTCAGCCAAAGGGGGAGAGGGAGGGCAGATACGCAGTATATT.

The chain is built from TRBV11-1 and TRBJ2-3; D not resolved. CDR3 length: 15 amino acids. CDR1 and CDR2 (germline): SGHAT, FQDESV (reference sequence). Trimming stripped 6 bases from V and 5 bases from J, with 18 bases between. This chain's CDR3 is CASSLSPSPGDTQYF. CDR3 in DNA: TGTGCCAGCAGTTTAAGCCCCTCCCCAGGAGATACGCAGTATTTT.

Points on this clonotype: The CDR3 carries no conserved terminal phenylalanine or tryptophan, so it likely arises from a read error. This chain connects TRBV11-2 to TRBJ2-7; the D is unclear. Germline assignment: CDR1 SGHAT and CDR2 FQNNGV. The CDR3 has 13 amino acids. CDR3 in DNA: TGTGTCAGCAGCTTGAGGAATGACGGCGAGCAGTACCTC. It codes for CVSSLRNDGEQYL.

This clonotype was picked up one time. This sequence joins TRBV12-3 or TRBV12-4 and TRBJ2-2; possibly TRBD1 or TRBD2 for D (5 bases each). Trimming removed 3 bases at V and 7 bases at J, with 12 bases between. The length of the CDR3 is 14 residues. The CDR3 nucleotides read TGTGCCAGCAGTTTCGACAAGGGGAGCGGGGAGCTGTTTTTT. This gives the protein CASSFDKGSGELFF.

Notes on this clonotype: Germline is not matched at one junction end, which may reflect a read error. This chain uses TRBV10-3 with TRBJ2-3, with D perhaps matching TRBD1 (5 bases). Germline CDR1 ENHRY, CDR2 SYGVKD. The CDR3 has 15 residues. DNA for the CDR3: TGTGCCACCAGTACAGGAGAAATTAGTACAGATACGCAATATTTT. As protein: CATSTGEISTDTQYF.

Points on this clonotype: At one of its ends the junction is not consistent with the germline gene, which may arise from a read error. The V call is TRBV6-1, the J call TRBJ1-2; TRBD1 might be the D (6 bases). Germline CDR1 reads MNHNS; CDR2 reads SASEGT. The CDR3 runs to 13 residues. CDR3 bases: TGTGACAGCAGTCCGGACAGCGGTCTTGGCTACACCTTC. This translates into CDSSPDSGLGYTF.

Details on this clonotype: This CDR3 is missing its conserved last phenylalanine or tryptophan, likely due to a read error. It is unclear where the CDR3 begins or ends on the DNA, so no DNA is shown, and the CDR3 is as TCRdb lists it. The chain has TRBV11-2 and TRBJ2-5; the tabulated D call, TRBD1, remains unverified against the DNA. From germline, CDR1 is SGHAT and CDR2 FQNNGV. The CDR3 is made up of 15 amino acids, end residues included. CDR3: CASGFRTGFQETQYL.

As for this clonotype: Mismatch with germline at one junction end may stem from a read error. The V gene is TRBV20-1, the J gene TRBJ2-1, with TRBD2 matching over 7 bases. The CDR3 runs 15 residues. In germline, CDR1 is DFQATT, CDR2 SNEGSKA (reference sequence). The DNA of the CDR3 is TGCAGTGCTGGAGATTTCGGGGAGGGTGCCAATGAGCAGTTCTTC. It yields the protein CSAGDFGEGANEQFF.

This chain uses TRBV20-1 with TRBJ2-2; 7 nucleotides match TRBD1. Germline CDR1 and CDR2: DFQATT and SNEGSKA (reference sequence). Trimming took 0 bases from V and 7 from J; bases not matched to a gene: 17. CDR3 length equals 18 residues. Here the CDR3 reads CSAREDVFGQAFGGELFF. The CDR3 DNA follows: TGCAGTGCTAGAGAGGATGTTTTCGGACAGGCCTTCGGCGGGGAGCTGTTTTTT.

Note on this clonotype: An end of the junction does not agree with germline; a read error may underlie this. V is TRBV29-1 and J is TRBJ2-1; 7 bases are a match to TRBD2. Germline assignment: CDR1 SQVTM and CDR2 ANQGSEA. CDR3 length: 16 amino acids. The CDR3 nucleotides read TGCAACGTTGAAACTAACGGGAGTTACCGGGGGGTTGAGCAGTTCTTC. Protein sequence: CNVETNGSYRGVEQFF.

The CDR3 DNA reads as TGTGCCAGCAATGAGATAAGGAATGAAAAACTGTTTTTT. Translating gives CASNEIRNEKLFF. This chain joins TRBV6-1 and TRBJ1-4; D is undetermined. V dropped 7 bases and J dropped 5 bases, with 11 bases sitting between them. Germline V lookup: CDR1 MNHNS, CDR2 SASEGT. CDR3 size: 13 residues.